The source of this TCR beta chain is a study of Graves' ophthalmopathy and Graves' hyperthyroidism. Study-wide results and limits: Most thyroid clonotypes with frequency above 0.001 were detected in blood too.

Amplified TCR beta CDR3 regions were obtained using RNA transcripts as template. RT-PCR was first run with HTBI primers, then multiplex PCR in a second round. One entry per CDR3 protein, called by TCRdb with MiXCR from the multiplex PCR reads. The sample includes over a million distinct CDR3 sequences, 36% seen only once; the top ten take around 10%. Per the germline V gene, CDR1 is SGHAT and CDR2 is FQNNGV. V was cut by 1 base and J by 6 bases, with 7 bases left in between. The CDR3 is made up of 13 amino acids. Hyperthyroidism patients, all newly diagnosed, had under 2 months' duration and ages of 18 to 65. Other autoimmune disease, uncontrolled infection, pregnancy and lactation led to exclusion. As diagnostic evidence, clinical symptoms, serum thyroxine, TRAb, thyroid ultrasound and orbital computed tomography were relied upon. Details on this clonotype: Its antigen remains unidentified.

V is TRBV11-2 and J is TRBJ2-1; D perhaps matches TRBD2 (5 bases). Sequenced: peripheral blood or thyroid tissue (not recorded which). The receptor's source is an adult man with Graves' hyperthyroidism. DNA for the CDR3: TGTGCCAGCAGCTTAGGGACTTCCAATGAGCAGTTCTTC. It encodes CASSLGTSNEQFF.